The TCR beta chain described here comes from a study of CD8 T cells in ankylosing spondylitis. Study-level findings and limits: Disease-linked clones were found to be CD8+ and relatively rare in peripheral blood. One TCR beta motif, made up of under ten highly homologous variants, appeared characteristic of ankylosing spondylitis blood. Matched ankylosing spondylitis synovial fluid reportedly showed significant enrichment of disease-linked clones.

This clonotype was seen ten or more times. Its antigen is unknown. By quantitative 5'-RACE with molecular barcodes, the TCR beta libraries were made. In TCRdb, the 5' RACE reads were re-called with MiXCR into one record per CDR3 protein. This table has 200,000 to 250,000 distinct CDR3 sequences, roughly a tenth appearing once. The TCR comes from a male donor with ankylosing spondylitis or in good health (not recorded which). The specimen sequenced was blood, either unsorted or a sorted T cell fraction (not recorded which).

This chain's CDR3 is CASRPGLSGSYNEQFF. The CDR3 nucleotides are TGTGCCAGCAGGCCCGGACTGTCCGGCTCCTACAATGAGCAGTTCTTC. The chain employs TRBV12-3 or TRBV12-4 and TRBJ2-1, with a possible D match to TRBD2 (5 bases). CDR3 size: 16 residues. The ends were cut back, 6 bases at V and 0 bases at J, with 15 bases in the middle.